A single sample is the source of the 9 T cell receptor beta chains below, sequenced in a study of T cells after yellow fever vaccination. One entry per CDR3 protein results from TCRdb running MiXCR on the 5' RACE reads. Here the sample spans 150,000 or so distinct CDR3 sequences, 9.3% being singletons. The material was CD8+ T cells sorted from PBMCs, obtained 45 days after the yellow fever booster vaccination. The receptors derive from a man aged 18-30 years who received the YFV17D yellow fever vaccine.

The chain has TRBV11-3 and TRBJ2-7; 12 nucleotides line up with TRBD1. V lost 7 bases, J lost 2 bases, and 9 bases stayed unmatched. Germline loops: CDR1 SGHNT, CDR2 YENEEA. This CDR3 contains 16 residues. The CDR3 reads CASTNPGTGGTYEQYV. CDR3 in DNA: TGTGCCAGCACCAACCCCGGGACAGGGGGCACCTACGAGCAGTACGTC.

This clonotype was seen at least ten times. The V gene is TRBV7-2, the J gene TRBJ2-1; D may match TRBD1 or TRBD2 (5 bases each). The germline V gene encodes CDR1 SGHTA and CDR2 FQGNSA. V lost 2 bases to trimming and J lost 5 bases, with 13 bases between them. The CDR3 sequence is 15 residues long. The CDR3 nucleotides read TGTGCCAGCAGCTTATCTGAGGGGCTTAACAATGAGCAGTTCTTC. As protein: CASSLSEGLNNEQFF.

This sequence joins TRBV7-6 and TRBJ1-5, with 9 bases that match TRBD1. In germline, CDR1 is SGHVS, CDR2 FNYEAQ. This CDR3 has 14 amino acids. V lost 4 bases and J lost 4; bases outside the gene matches: 2. The CDR3 DNA is TGTGCCAGCAGCTCCGACAGGGGGAATCAGCCCCAGCATTTT. Residues: CASSSDRGNQPQHF.

At least ten counts were recorded for this clonotype. V is TRBV11-2 and J is TRBJ1-2, with 7 bases that match TRBD1. Germline assignment: CDR1 SGHAT and CDR2 FQNNGV. The CDR3 length is 13 residues. The V segment lost 5 bases and the J segment 3 bases; nucleotides outside the gene matches: 3. CDR3 sequence reads: CASSPGQDYGYTF. DNA of the CDR3: TGTGCCAGCAGCCCTGGACAGGACTATGGCTACACCTTC.

The sample holds a few counts of this clonotype. The rearrangement uses TRBV7-6 and TRBJ2-1; 9 nucleotides agree with TRBD2. CDR1 and CDR2 from the germline V gene are SGHVS and FNYEAQ. The junction had 5 bases not matched to a gene; V was cut back by 5 bases and J by 0 bases. The CDR3 loop spans 16 amino acids. CDR3 bases: TGTGCCAGCAGCGCAGGGACTAGCTTCTCCTACAATGAGCAGTTCTTC. Its translation: CASSAGTSFSYNEQFF.

This clonotype came up a few times. CDR3 loop: CASSGQGSAYEQYF. CDR3 bases: TGTGCCAGCTCAGGACAGGGATCTGCCTACGAGCAGTACTTC. The chain is built from TRBV19 and TRBJ2-7; the match to TRBD1 covers 8 bases. The CDR3 runs 14 residues. Germline V CDR1 and CDR2: LNHDA, SQIVND (reference sequence). After removal of 9 bases from V and 2 bases from J, the junction contained 9 bases not matched to a gene.

There are a few counts of this clonotype. The genes are TRBV7-2 and TRBJ2-7; D possibly matches TRBD1 or TRBD2 (6 bases each). V lost 3 bases to trimming and J lost 5 bases, with 17 bases between them. The length of the CDR3 is 15 residues. Looked up from germline, CDR1 is SGHTA and CDR2 is FQGNSA. CDR3: CASSFSGARVNEQYV. CDR3 DNA: TGTGCCAGCAGCTTTTCGGGGGCGCGCGTGAACGAGCAGTACGTC.

Only a few counts were recorded for this clonotype. The chain uses TRBV7-9 and TRBJ1-6; D call uncertain. CDR3 length: 14 residues. CDR1 SEHNR and CDR2 FQNEAQ come from the germline V gene (reference sequence). V lost 3 bases to trimming and J lost 0 bases, with 3 bases between them. CDR3 sequence (DNA): TGTGCCAGCAGCTTCGGCTCCTATAATTCACCCCTCCACTTT. Protein: CASSFGSYNSPLHF.

The chain employs TRBV4-1 and TRBJ2-5; D might be TRBD1 (6 bases). This CDR3 contains 15 residues. Germline-derived CDR1 and CDR2 are MGHRA and YSYEKL. V was clipped by 4 bases and J by 2 bases, with 14 bases between them. The CDR3 loop is CASSPTDSSQETQYF. As DNA, the CDR3 is TGCGCCAGCAGCCCAACGGACAGTTCACAAGAGACCCAGTACTTC.